Below, 7 T cell receptor beta chains from the same sample are listed, as sequenced in a study of OX40 agonist ivuxolimab in advanced cancers. Here immunoSEQ multiplex PCR was the method, and the copy in TCRdb shows in-frame clones only, minus some. The sample lists tens of thousands of clones, around 80% occurring once. The sequencing here drew on CD4+ or CD8+ T cells sorted from blood, taken in a trial of the OX40 agonist ivuxolimab. All receptors derive from an adult with an advanced solid tumor such as melanoma, head and neck, liver or kidney cancer.

V gene TRBV27 combines with J gene TRBJ2-7; possible D gene TRBD1, 6 bases. Germline CDR1 MNHEY, CDR2 SMNVEV (reference sequence). The length of the CDR3 is 14 residues. Trimming stripped 0 bases from V and 8 bases from J, with 14 bases between. The CDR3 reads CASSLSPTGDKQYF. CDR3 coding DNA: TGTGCCAGCAGTTTATCCCCGACCGGGGACAAGCAGTACTTC.

This rearrangement joins TRBV28 to TRBJ1-2; TRBD1 might be the D (6 bases). This CDR3 region has 13 residues. Germline V gives CDR1 MDHEN, CDR2 SYDVKM. V dropped 9 bases and J dropped 4 bases, with 15 bases sitting between them. The CDR3 nucleotides read TGTGCCAGTCTTACACAGGGAGGCTATGGCTACACCTTC. This gives the protein CASLTQGGYGYTF.

Remarks on this clone: The junction shows a germline mismatch at one end, possibly a read error. The chain couples TRBV7-7 to TRBJ2-7; D gene unclear. The CDR3 covers 13 residues. Germline V gene data show CDR1 as SSHAT and CDR2 as FNYEAQ (reference sequence). CDR3 sequence: CASSLGWTDEQYF. For the CDR3, the DNA is TGTGCTAGCAGCTTAGGCTGGACCGACGAGCAGTACTTC.

This chain connects TRBV5-5 to TRBJ1-3; D unresolved. Germline V gene lookup returns CDR1 SGHKS and CDR2 YYEKEE (reference sequence). Trimming took off 2 bases at V and 0 bases at J, with 3 bases between the two ends. The CDR3 totals 13 residues. CDR3 DNA: TGTGCCAGCAGCTTTAACTCTGGAAACACCATATATTTT. Translation: CASSFNSGNTIYF.

CDR3 sequence (DNA): TGTGCCAGCAGCAGGGCCTCTAACTATGGCTACACCTTC. It codes for CASSRASNYGYTF. This rearrangement joins TRBV6-6 to TRBJ1-2, with D perhaps matching TRBD1 (5 bases). Germline CDR1 is MNHNY and CDR2 is SVGAGI (reference sequence). V dropped 6 bases and J dropped 0 bases, with 8 bases sitting between them. The CDR3 spans 13 residues.

The chain employs TRBV18 and TRBJ2-7; the D is unclear. V was shortened by 4 bases and J by 3 bases, with 4 bases between the two germline ends. CDR3 length equals 11 residues. The germline gives CDR1 KGHSH, CDR2 LQKENI. The CDR3 spells CASSQNYEQYF. For the CDR3, the DNA is TGTGCCAGCTCACAAAACTACGAGCAGTACTTC.

The gene calls are TRBV6-1 and TRBJ1-5, with 7 bases matching TRBD1. The length of the CDR3 is 15 residues. With V trimmed by 10 bases and J by 1 base, 10 bases remained unmatched. Germline values: CDR1 MNHNS, CDR2 SASEGT. CDR3 bases: TGTGCCACCCAGGGGGGGGGCGGAAGCAATCAGCCCCAGCATTTT. Its protein product is CATQGGGGSNQPQHF.